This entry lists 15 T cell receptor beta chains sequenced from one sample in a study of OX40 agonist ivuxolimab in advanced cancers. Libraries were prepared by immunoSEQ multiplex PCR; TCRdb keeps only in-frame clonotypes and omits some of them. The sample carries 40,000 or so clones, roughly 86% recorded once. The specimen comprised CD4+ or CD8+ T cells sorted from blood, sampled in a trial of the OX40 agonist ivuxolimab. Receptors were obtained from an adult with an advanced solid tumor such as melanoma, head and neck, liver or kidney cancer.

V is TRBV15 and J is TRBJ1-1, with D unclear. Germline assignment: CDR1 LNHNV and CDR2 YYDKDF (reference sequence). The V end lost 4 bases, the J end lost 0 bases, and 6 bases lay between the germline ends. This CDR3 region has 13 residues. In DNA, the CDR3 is TGTGCCACCAGCACGGACTTGAACACTGAAGCTTTCTTT. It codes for CATSTDLNTEAFF.

CDR3: CASSSMTGDSNQPQHF. The CDR3 coding sequence is TGTGCCAGCAGCTCCATGACAGGGGACAGCAATCAGCCCCAGCATTTT. V gene TRBV5-6 combines with J gene TRBJ1-5; 8 nucleotides align to TRBD1. Per germline, CDR1 SGHDT and CDR2 YYEEEE. J gave up 1 base and V 3 bases, and 6 bases lay outside the gene matches. This CDR3 is 16 amino acids long.

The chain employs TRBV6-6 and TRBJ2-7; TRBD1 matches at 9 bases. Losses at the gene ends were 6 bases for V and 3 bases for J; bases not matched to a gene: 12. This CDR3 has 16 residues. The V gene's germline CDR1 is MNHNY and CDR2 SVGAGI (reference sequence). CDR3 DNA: TGTGCCAGCAGCTCCCTACAGGGGGCGATGCTCTACGAGCAGTACTTC. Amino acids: CASSSLQGAMLYEQYF.

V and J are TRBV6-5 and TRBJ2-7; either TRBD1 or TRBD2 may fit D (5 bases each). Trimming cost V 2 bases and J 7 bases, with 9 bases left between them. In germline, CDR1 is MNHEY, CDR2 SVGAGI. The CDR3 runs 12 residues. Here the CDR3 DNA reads TGTGCCAGCAGTTACGGGGGTATTGAGCAGTACTTC. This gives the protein CASSYGGIEQYF.

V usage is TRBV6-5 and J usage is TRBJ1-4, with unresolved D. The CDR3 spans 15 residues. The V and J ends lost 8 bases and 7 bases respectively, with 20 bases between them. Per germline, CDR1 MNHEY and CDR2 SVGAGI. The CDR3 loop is CASVFQDDPSEKLFF. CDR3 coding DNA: TGTGCCAGCGTCTTCCAGGACGACCCTTCTGAAAAACTGTTTTTT.

The CDR3 sequence: CASSIGVGGSTDTQYF. In nucleotides, the CDR3 is TGTGCCAGTAGTATTGGAGTGGGGGGATCCACAGATACGCAGTATTTT. The V and J genes are TRBV19 and TRBJ2-3; possible D gene TRBD2, 6 bases. The CDR3 is 16 amino acids. The ends were cut back, 3 bases at V and 2 bases at J, with 15 bases in the middle. Germline V CDR1 and CDR2: LNHDA, SQIVND (reference sequence).

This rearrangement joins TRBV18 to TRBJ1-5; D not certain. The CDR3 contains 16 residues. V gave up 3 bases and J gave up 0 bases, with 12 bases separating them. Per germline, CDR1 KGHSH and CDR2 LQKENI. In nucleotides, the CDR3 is TGTGCCAGCTCACCTGAGACAATTTATAGCAATCAGCCCCAGCATTTT. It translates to CASSPETIYSNQPQHF.

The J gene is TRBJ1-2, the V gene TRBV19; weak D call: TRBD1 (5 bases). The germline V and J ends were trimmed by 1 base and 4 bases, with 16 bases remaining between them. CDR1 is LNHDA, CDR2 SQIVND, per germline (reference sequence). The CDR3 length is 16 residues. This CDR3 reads CASSIGGSRTLYGYTF. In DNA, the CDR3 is TGTGCCAGTAGTATAGGGGGGTCAAGGACACTCTATGGCTACACCTTC.

The CDR3 is CASSLSPAMNTEAFF. The CDR3 DNA reads as TGTGCCAGCAGTTTATCCCCGGCGATGAACACTGAAGCTTTCTTT. The genes are TRBV28 and TRBJ1-1; D not resolved. V was clipped by 1 base and J by 0 bases, with 9 bases between them. The length of the CDR3 is 15 residues. Per the germline V gene, CDR1 is MDHEN and CDR2 is SYDVKM.

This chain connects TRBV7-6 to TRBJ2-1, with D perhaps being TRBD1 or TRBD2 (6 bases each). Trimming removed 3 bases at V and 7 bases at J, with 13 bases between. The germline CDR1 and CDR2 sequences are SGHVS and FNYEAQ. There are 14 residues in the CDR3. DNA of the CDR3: TGTGCCAGCAGCTTGAGGGGGGTTCTTAATGAGCAGTTCTTC. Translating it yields CASSLRGVLNEQFF.

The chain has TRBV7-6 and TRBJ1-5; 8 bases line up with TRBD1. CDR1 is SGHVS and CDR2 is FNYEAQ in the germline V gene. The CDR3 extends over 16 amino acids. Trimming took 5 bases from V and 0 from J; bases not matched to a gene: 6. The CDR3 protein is CASSVTGGNSNQPQHF. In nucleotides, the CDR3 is TGTGCCAGCAGCGTAACAGGGGGGAATAGCAATCAGCCCCAGCATTTT. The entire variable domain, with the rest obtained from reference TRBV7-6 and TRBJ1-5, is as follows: GAGVSQSPRYKVTKRGQDVALRCDPISGHVSLYWYRQALGQGPEFLTYFNYEAQQDKSGLPNDRFSAERPEGSISTLTIQRTEQRDSAMYRCASSVTGGNSNQPQHFGDGTRLSIL.

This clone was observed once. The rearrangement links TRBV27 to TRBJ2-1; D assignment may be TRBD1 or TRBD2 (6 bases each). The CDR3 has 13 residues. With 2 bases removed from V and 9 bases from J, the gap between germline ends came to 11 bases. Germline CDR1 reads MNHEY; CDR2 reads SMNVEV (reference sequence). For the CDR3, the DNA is TGTGCCAGCAGTTTAGGGTGGGGGGCTGAGCAGTTCTTC. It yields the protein CASSLGWGAEQFF.

CDR3 amino acids: CASSLVAATGYGYTF. CDR3 nucleotides: TGTGCCAGCAGCTTAGTGGCGGCGACTGGCTATGGCTACACCTTC. The V gene is TRBV7-9, the J gene TRBJ1-2; D ambiguous. The V end lost 1 base, the J end lost 4 bases, and 13 bases lay between the germline ends. The CDR3 is 15 residues long. CDR1 SEHNR and CDR2 FQNEAQ come from the germline V gene (reference sequence).

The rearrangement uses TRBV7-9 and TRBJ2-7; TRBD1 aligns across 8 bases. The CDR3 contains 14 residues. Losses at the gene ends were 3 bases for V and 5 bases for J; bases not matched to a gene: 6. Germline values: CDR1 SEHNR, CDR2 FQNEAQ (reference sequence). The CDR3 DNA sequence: TGTGCCAGCAGCTTCGGACAGGGCGAAAACGAGCAGTACTTC. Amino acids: CASSFGQGENEQYF.

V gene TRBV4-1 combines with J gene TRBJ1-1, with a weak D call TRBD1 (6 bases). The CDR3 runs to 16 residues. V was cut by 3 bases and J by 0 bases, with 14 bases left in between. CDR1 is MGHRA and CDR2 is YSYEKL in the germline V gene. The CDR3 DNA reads TGCGCCAGCAGCCAGCTCCGGGGGGCCATGAACACTGAAGCTTTCTTT. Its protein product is CASSQLRGAMNTEAFF.